The 24 T cell receptor beta chains reported below all come from one sample, sequenced in a study of vaccination and CD4 T cells after COVID-19. No antigen has been identified for these receptors. Treatment specified: approximately nine-day PBMC culture with coronavirus spike peptide pools or control peptides (ViraFEST assay). At the Johns Hopkins FTIC core, DNA taken from cultured CD4+ T cells was sequenced by way of the Oncomine TCR Beta short-read assay. MiXCR, run by TCRdb on the PCR reads, gives a single entry per CDR3 protein. The sample holds 5,000 or so distinct CDR3 sequences; 60% to 80% are singletons and the top ten take less than 25%. The sample comprised CD4+ T cells from blood, cultured in vitro. These TCRs come from a human donor who had recovered from COVID-19.

The chain couples TRBV10-3 to TRBJ1-5, with TRBD1 as a possible D gene (5 bases). The CDR3 is 12 residues long. V was pared by 11 bases and J by 1 base, with 9 bases between. Germline-derived CDR1 and CDR2 are ENHRY and SYGVKD. This CDR3 reads CAVRGSNQPQHF. The CDR3 region has the DNA TGTGCCGTGAGGGGCAGCAATCAGCCCCAGCATTTT.

The chain is built from TRBV12-3 or TRBV12-4 and TRBJ1-2; D may be TRBD1 (5 bases). V lost 5 bases, J lost 3 bases, and 13 bases lay in between. The length of the CDR3 is 14 residues. The CDR3, as DNA: TGTGCCAGCAGTACAGGCCCCCTAGACTATGGCTACACCTTC. This codes for CASSTGPLDYGYTF.

This clonotype was found once. The chain links TRBV27 to TRBJ1-6, with TRBD1 matching over 9 bases. The CDR3 extends over 21 amino acids. V lost 3 bases and J lost 7; bases outside the gene matches: 22. Per the germline V gene, CDR1 is MNHEY and CDR2 is SMNVEV (reference sequence). This chain's CDR3 is CASSLMLRGTGKLLLNSPLHF. CDR3 coding DNA: TGTGCCAGCAGTTTGATGCTGAGGGGGACAGGGAAACTCCTCCTAAATTCACCCCTCCACTTT.

The V and J genes are TRBV7-2 and TRBJ1-6; 9 positions match TRBD1. V shed 1 base, J shed 5 bases, and the junction held 3 bases outside the gene matches. The CDR3 spans 16 residues. Germline V gene data show CDR1 as SGHTA and CDR2 as FQGNSA. The CDR3 spells CASSLGTGAHNSPLHF. CDR3 nucleotide sequence: TGTGCCAGCAGCTTAGGGACAGGGGCACATAATTCACCCCTCCACTTT.

This clonotype was seen only a few times. This chain links TRBV27 with TRBJ2-7, with D perhaps matching TRBD1 (6 bases). V was cut by 5 bases and J by 2 bases, with 13 bases left in between. Germline CDR1 and CDR2: MNHEY and SMNVEV (reference sequence). The CDR3 consists of 14 residues. The CDR3 sequence: CASSPLGGPYEQYF. CDR3 DNA sequence: TGTGCCAGCAGTCCCCTTGGGGGCCCCTACGAGCAGTACTTC.

The CDR3 DNA reads TGCAGTGCCTGGGACTTGATCACAGATACGCAGTATTTT. Translated, it gives CSAWDLITDTQYF. V is TRBV20-1 and J is TRBJ2-3; D might be TRBD2 (6 bases). Germline-derived CDR1 and CDR2 are DFQATT and SNEGSKA (reference sequence). Trimming shortened V by 6 bases and J by 2 bases, and 12 bases separated the two germline ends. This CDR3 has 13 residues.

The gene calls are TRBV10-3 and TRBJ1-1; D call uncertain. The CDR3 runs to 12 residues. CDR1 ENHRY and CDR2 SYGVKD come from the germline V gene. V was cut by 4 bases and J by 6 bases, with 9 bases left in between. The CDR3 region is CAISARRAEAFF. CDR3 bases: TGTGCCATCAGTGCGAGGAGGGCTGAAGCTTTCTTT.

This chain connects TRBV11-2 to TRBJ2-1; 10 bases map to TRBD2. This CDR3 is 17 amino acids long. Trimming at V came to 6 bases and at J to 9 bases, leaving 17 bases not matched to a gene. Germline CDR1 reads SGHAT; CDR2 reads FQNNGV. The CDR3 nucleotides read TGTGCCAGCAGTCCCCATGGAGCTAGCGGGAGCTCTGGTGAGCAGTTCTTC. Translated, it gives CASSPHGASGSSGEQFF.

V is TRBV19 and J is TRBJ1-5; D unclear. Germline CDR1 LNHDA, CDR2 SQIVND (reference sequence). CDR3 length: 14 amino acids. Trimming took 4 bases from V and 0 from J, leaving 7 bases between them. CDR3 sequence: CASSTRYSNQPQHF. The CDR3 bases are TGTGCCAGTAGTACCAGGTATAGCAATCAGCCCCAGCATTTT.

This chain uses TRBV7-2 with TRBJ1-1; D is unclear. The germline V and J ends were trimmed by 5 bases and 5 bases, with 12 bases remaining between them. CDR1 and CDR2 from the germline V gene are SGHTA and FQGNSA. The length of the CDR3 is 13 residues. The CDR3 coding sequence is TGTGCCAGCAGCAAGCTCGACGTGACTGAAGCTTTCTTT. Translation: CASSKLDVTEAFF.

The chain is built from TRBV7-2 and TRBJ1-1, with D tentatively TRBD1 (5 bases). The germline gives CDR1 SGHTA, CDR2 FQGNSA. V shed 5 bases and J shed 5 bases, with 9 bases lying between them. The CDR3 contains 12 residues. DNA of the CDR3: TGTGCCAGCAGCATAGGGGCTACTGAAGCTTTCTTT. It encodes CASSIGATEAFF. The whole variable domain, filled in from reference TRBV7-2 and TRBJ1-1, reads GAGVSQSPSNKVTEKGKDVELRCDPISGHTALYWYRQSLGQGLEFLIYFQGNSAPDKSGLPSDRFSAERTGGSVSTLTIQRTQQEDSAVYLCASSIGATEAFFGQGTRLTVV.

The chain links TRBV7-2 to TRBJ1-2; D is ambiguous. Germline V gives CDR1 SGHTA, CDR2 FQGNSA. Between the trimmed V and J ends, which lost 1 base and 4 bases, there was a span of 10 bases. The CDR3 totals 14 residues. The CDR3 spells CASSLGQAGYGYTF. CDR3 DNA sequence: TGTGCCAGCAGCTTAGGGCAGGCAGGCTATGGCTACACCTTC. The entire variable domain, with the rest obtained from reference TRBV7-2 and TRBJ1-2, is as follows: GAGVSQSPSNKVTEKGKDVELRCDPISGHTALYWYRQSLGQGLEFLIYFQGNSAPDKSGLPSDRFSAERTGGSVSTLTIQRTQQEDSAVYLCASSLGQAGYGYTFGSGTRLTVV.

The chain combines TRBV11-2 with TRBJ2-3; D tentatively reads TRBD1 or TRBD2 (5 bases each). Per the germline V gene, CDR1 is SGHAT and CDR2 is FQNNGV. The CDR3 sequence is 16 residues long. Trimming took off 6 bases at V and 0 bases at J, with 16 bases between the two ends. The CDR3: CASSPRGVGSTDTQYF. CDR3 nucleotides: TGTGCCAGCAGTCCCCGAGGGGTGGGGAGCACAGATACGCAGTATTTT.

V usage is TRBV20-1 and J usage is TRBJ1-2; possibly TRBD1 for D (6 bases). Trimming removed 1 base at V and 8 bases at J, with 11 bases between. The CDR3 contains 12 residues. Germline CDR1 is DFQATT and CDR2 is SNEGSKA (reference sequence). Here the CDR3 reads CSARGSGEGYTF. In DNA form, the CDR3 reads TGCAGTGCTAGAGGTTCAGGGGAAGGCTACACCTTC.

The rearrangement joins TRBV2 to TRBJ2-1; 8 bases map to TRBD2. J gave up 5 bases and V 5 bases, and 2 bases lay outside the gene matches. Germline-derived CDR1 and CDR2 are SNHLY and FYNNEI. The CDR3 has 13 amino acids. CDR3 bases: TGTGCCAGCAGTCTGCGGGGGGACAATGAGCAGTTCTTC. Protein: CASSLRGDNEQFF.

This clonotype has a handful of counts. DNA of the CDR3: TGTGCCAGCAGTCCAACCCATTCCCCAACAAGAAACTATGGCTACACCTTC. Its translation is CASSPTHSPTRNYGYTF. The chain employs TRBV12-3 or TRBV12-4 and TRBJ1-2; D call uncertain. The V end was cut by 5 bases, the J end by 2 bases, with 21 bases between. The CDR3 sequence is 17 residues long.

This clonotype was counted between two and nine times. The chain is built from TRBV7-8 and TRBJ1-5, with TRBD1 identical over 10 bases. The CDR3 has 14 residues. Germline CDR1 SGHVS, CDR2 FQNEAQ. V was clipped by 6 bases and J by 6 bases; unmatched bases: 5. CDR3 amino acids: CASSTDRGPQPQHF. For the CDR3, the DNA is TGTGCCAGCAGTACCGACAGGGGGCCTCAGCCCCAGCATTTT.

CDR3 protein: CAWRQQGVYGYTF. The CDR3 DNA reads TGTGCCTGGAGGCAACAGGGAGTCTATGGCTACACCTTC. The chain employs TRBV30 and TRBJ1-2, with a weak D call TRBD1 (6 bases). Between the trimmed V and J ends, which lost 3 bases and 4 bases, there was a span of 12 bases. The CDR3 covers 13 residues. Germline V gene lookup returns CDR1 GTSNPN and CDR2 SVGIG (reference sequence).

The chain uses TRBV6-1 and TRBJ1-2; D uncertain. Between the trimmed V and J ends, which lost 2 bases and 3 bases, there was a span of 10 bases. Germline values: CDR1 MNHNS, CDR2 SASEGT. The CDR3 covers 14 residues. Written as DNA, the CDR3 is TGTGCCAGCAGTGAAAGTTACCGGGACTATGGCTACACCTTC. Translated: CASSESYRDYGYTF.

The chain is built from TRBV19 and TRBJ2-7; D is unresolved. Germline-derived CDR1 and CDR2 are LNHDA and SQIVND (reference sequence). The V and J ends lost 3 bases and 2 bases respectively, with 2 bases between them. The CDR3 sequence is 11 residues long. CDR3 nucleotide sequence: TGTGCCAGTAGTATTGCCTACGAGCAGTACTTC. Protein: CASSIAYEQYF.

The V call is TRBV20-1, the J call TRBJ1-1, with D tentatively TRBD1 (5 bases). V lost 4 bases and J lost 3, with 12 bases in between. Germline V gives CDR1 DFQATT, CDR2 SNEGSKA (reference sequence). This CDR3 spans 13 amino acids. The CDR3 DNA reads TGCAGTGCTATTCGGGGGGTGGACACTGAAGCTTTCTTT. Encoded protein: CSAIRGVDTEAFF.

V gene TRBV30 combines with J gene TRBJ1-2; D gene uncertain. The V and J ends lost 8 bases and 8 bases respectively, with 27 bases between them. CDR3 size: 15 residues. The germline V gene has CDR1 GTSNPN and CDR2 SVGIG (reference sequence). For the CDR3, the DNA is TGTGCCCGCAGAGGCGACTTGGGATCCTATGGCGGCTACACCTTC. As protein: CARRGDLGSYGGYTF.

This chain links TRBV6-1 with TRBJ1-5; 10 bases map to TRBD1. Germline V gives CDR1 MNHNS, CDR2 SASEGT. V shed 4 bases, J shed 1 base, and the junction held 7 bases outside the gene matches. This CDR3 comprises 17 residues. For the CDR3, the DNA is TGTGCCAGCAGTGCGGGACAGGGGTACATGAGCAATCAGCCCCAGCATTTT. Encoded protein: CASSAGQGYMSNQPQHF.

In this sample, this clonotype is large. The V gene is TRBV6-5, the J gene TRBJ2-7, with D perhaps TRBD2 (6 bases). Germline V gene sequence: CDR1 MNHEY, CDR2 SVGAGI. V lost 0 bases to trimming and J lost 1 base, with 10 bases between them. The CDR3 is 15 amino acids. The CDR3, as DNA: TGTGCCAGCAGTTACTCCTGGAGGGGATCCTACGAGCAGTACTTC. It specifies CASSYSWRGSYEQYF.